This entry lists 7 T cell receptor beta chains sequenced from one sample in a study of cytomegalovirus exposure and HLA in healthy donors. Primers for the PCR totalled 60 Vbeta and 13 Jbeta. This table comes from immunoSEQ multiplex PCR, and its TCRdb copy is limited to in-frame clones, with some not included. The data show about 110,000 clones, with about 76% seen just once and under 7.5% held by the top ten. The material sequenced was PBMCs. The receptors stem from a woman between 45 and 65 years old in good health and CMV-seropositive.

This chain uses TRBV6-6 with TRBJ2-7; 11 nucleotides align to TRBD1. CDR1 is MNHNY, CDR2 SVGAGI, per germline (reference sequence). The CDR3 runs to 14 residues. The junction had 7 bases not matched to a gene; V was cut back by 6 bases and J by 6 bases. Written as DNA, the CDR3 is TGTGCCAGCAGGAGGGACAGGGGGAGGCGCGAGCAGTACTTC. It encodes CASRRDRGRREQYF.

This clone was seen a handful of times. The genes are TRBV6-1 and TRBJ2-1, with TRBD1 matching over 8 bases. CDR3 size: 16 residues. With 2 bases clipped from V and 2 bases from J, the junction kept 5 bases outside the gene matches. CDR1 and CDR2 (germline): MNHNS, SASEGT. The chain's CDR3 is CASSERDRITYNEQFF. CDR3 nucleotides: TGTGCCAGCAGTGAACGGGACAGGATCACCTACAATGAGCAGTTCTTC.

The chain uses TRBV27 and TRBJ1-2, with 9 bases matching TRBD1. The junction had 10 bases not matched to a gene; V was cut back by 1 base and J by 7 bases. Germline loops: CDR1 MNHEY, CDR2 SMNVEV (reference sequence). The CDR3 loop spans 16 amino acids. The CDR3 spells CASSLWTGVDYVGYTF. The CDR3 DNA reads TGTGCCAGCAGTTTATGGACAGGGGTGGATTATGTTGGCTACACCTTC.

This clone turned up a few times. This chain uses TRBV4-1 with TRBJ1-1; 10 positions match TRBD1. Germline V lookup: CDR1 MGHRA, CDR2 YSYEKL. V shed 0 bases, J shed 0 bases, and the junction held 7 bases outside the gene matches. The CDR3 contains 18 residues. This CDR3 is CASSQDRTGGLMNTEAFF. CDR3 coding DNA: TGCGCCAGCAGCCAAGATCGGACAGGGGGGCTAATGAACACTGAAGCTTTCTTT.

The CDR3 DNA sequence: TGTGCCAGCAGCTTGGGGCAGGGGAACCCCTACGAGCAGTACTTC. Translating gives CASSLGQGNPYEQYF. The chain uses TRBV5-5 and TRBJ2-7, with D perhaps matching TRBD1 (6 bases). V lost 0 bases and J 2 bases, leaving 12 bases between the germline ends. There are 15 residues in the CDR3. CDR1 is SGHKS, CDR2 YYEKEE, per germline (reference sequence).

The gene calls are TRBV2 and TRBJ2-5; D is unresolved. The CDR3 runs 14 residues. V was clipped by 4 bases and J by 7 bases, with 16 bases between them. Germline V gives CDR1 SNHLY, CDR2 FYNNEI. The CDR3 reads CASSASTLPGTQYF. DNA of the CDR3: TGTGCCAGCAGTGCGTCCACACTACCCGGGACCCAGTACTTC.

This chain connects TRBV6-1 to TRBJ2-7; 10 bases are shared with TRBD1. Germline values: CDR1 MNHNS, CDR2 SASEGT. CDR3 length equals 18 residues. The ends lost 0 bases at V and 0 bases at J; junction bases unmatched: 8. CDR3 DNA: TGTGCCAGCAGTGAAGCGCACCTGGGACAGGGGCCCTCCTACGAGCAGTACTTC. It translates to CASSEAHLGQGPSYEQYF.